What follows are 26 T cell receptor beta chains derived from one specimen sequenced in a study of T cell changes during pregnancy in multiple sclerosis. This table comes from immunoSEQ multiplex PCR, and its TCRdb copy is limited to in-frame clones, with some not included. This sample has about 20,000 clones, with 70% to 90% found just once. Sequenced material: CD8+ T cells from peripheral blood mononuclear cells, taken after pregnancy. These receptor sequences come from a female donor with multiple sclerosis, enrolled in a pregnancy study.

In DNA, the CDR3 is TGTGCCAGCAGCTTAGCGAGTGAGGAAGTAGAGACCCAGTACTTC. This codes for CASSLASEEVETQYF. The chain uses TRBV7-9 and TRBJ2-5, with D hard to call. The CDR3 contains 15 residues. Between the trimmed V and J ends, which lost 0 bases and 4 bases, there was a span of 12 bases. Germline lookup yields CDR1 SEHNR and CDR2 FQNEAQ (reference sequence).

CDR3 sequence: CASSVRGSGGDTQYF. In DNA, the CDR3 is TGTGCCAGCAGTGTTCGCGGGAGTGGCGGTGATACGCAGTATTTT. The chain is built from TRBV2 and TRBJ2-3, with 7 bases that match TRBD2. The germline V gene encodes CDR1 SNHLY and CDR2 FYNNEI. This CDR3 region has 15 residues. After removal of 4 bases from V and 6 bases from J, the junction contained 10 bases not matched to a gene. Combining the CDR3 with reference TRBV2 and TRBJ2-3 gives the whole variable domain EPEVTQTPSHQVTQMGQEVILRCVPISNHLYFYWYRQILGQKVEFLVSFYNNEISEKSEIFDDQFSVERPDGSNFTLKIRSTKLEDSAMYFCASSVRGSGGDTQYFGPGTRLTVL.

This sequence joins TRBV6-6 and TRBJ2-3; TRBD2 is a possible D gene (6 bases). The ends were cut back, 2 bases at V and 2 bases at J, with 11 bases in the middle. CDR1 is MNHNY, CDR2 SVGAGI, per germline (reference sequence). CDR3 length equals 15 residues. The chain's CDR3 is CASSYAGGNTDTQYF. The CDR3 coding sequence is TGTGCCAGCAGTTACGCGGGCGGGAACACAGATACGCAGTATTTT.

The chain couples TRBV5-1 to TRBJ2-1, with D possibly matching TRBD2 (5 bases). Germline assignment: CDR1 SGHRS and CDR2 YFSETQ. V lost 0 bases to trimming and J lost 1 base, with 8 bases between them. The CDR3 extends over 15 amino acids. The chain's CDR3 is CASSLEAGSYNEQFF. The CDR3 bases are TGCGCCAGCAGCTTGGAGGCGGGTTCCTACAATGAGCAGTTCTTC.

This sequence joins TRBV5-1 and TRBJ2-3; TRBD2 matches 9 bases. V trimming: 2 bases; J trimming: 5 bases; junction bases outside the gene matches: 6. The CDR3 length is 15 residues. From germline, CDR1 is SGHRS and CDR2 YFSETQ. CDR3 amino acids: CASSFRAGGRDTQYF. DNA for the CDR3: TGCGCCAGCAGCTTTCGAGCGGGGGGAAGAGATACGCAGTATTTT.

About this clone: A much larger clone differs by one base, so this may be a read error. The V call is TRBV9, the J call TRBJ2-2; D remains unclear. CDR1 is SGDLS, CDR2 YYNGEE, per germline. The CDR3 has 12 residues. V lost 5 bases and J 4 bases, leaving 6 bases between the germline ends. Here the CDR3 reads CASRTGTGELFF. DNA of the CDR3: TGTGCCAGCAGGACTGGCACCGGGGAGCTGTTTTTT.

This chain links TRBV6-4 with TRBJ1-4; D is uncertain. V lost 3 bases to trimming and J lost 2 bases, with 19 bases between them. CDR3 length: 18 amino acids. In germline, CDR1 is MRHNA, CDR2 SNTAGT. The CDR3 region has the DNA TGTGCCAGCAGTGATTTAAAGGGAATGGAGGTCACTAATGAAAAACTGTTTTTT. The encoded protein is CASSDLKGMEVTNEKLFF.

This chain uses TRBV7-2 with TRBJ2-7, with 10 bases that match TRBD2. The V gene's germline CDR1 is SGHTA and CDR2 FQGNSA. The length of the CDR3 is 15 residues. V was clipped by 4 bases and J by 2 bases; unmatched bases: 5. CDR3 coding DNA: TGTGCCAGCAGCTATATAGCGGGAGGCCCCTACGAGCAGTACTTC. Its protein is CASSYIAGGPYEQYF.

The chain couples TRBV5-6 to TRBJ2-7; possibly TRBD1 for D (6 bases). CDR3 length: 13 residues. V dropped 1 base and J dropped 3 bases, with 8 bases sitting between them. In germline, CDR1 is SGHDT, CDR2 YYEEEE. The chain's CDR3 is CASSLQGIYEQYF. CDR3 in DNA: TGTGCCAGCAGCTTGCAGGGGATCTACGAGCAGTACTTC. The whole variable domain, filled in from reference TRBV5-6 and TRBJ2-7, reads DAGVTQSPTHLIKTRGQQVTLRCSPKSGHDTVSWYQQALGQGPQFIFQYYEEEERQRGNFPDRFSGHQFPNYSSELNVNALLLGDSALYLCASSLQGIYEQYFGPGTRLTVT.

This chain links TRBV30 with TRBJ2-4, with a weak D call TRBD1 (6 bases). This CDR3 region has 13 residues. Germline loops: CDR1 GTSNPN, CDR2 SVGIG (reference sequence). Trimming shortened V by 6 bases and J by 8 bases, and 17 bases separated the two germline ends. Here the CDR3 DNA reads TGTGCCTGTAACCAGGGGTCCCAAGACATTCAGTACTTC. Translation: CACNQGSQDIQYF.

The genes are TRBV19 and TRBJ1-3; D may be TRBD1 (5 bases). Per the germline V gene, CDR1 is LNHDA and CDR2 is SQIVND (reference sequence). V lost 7 bases to trimming and J lost 4 bases, with 11 bases between them. CDR3 length: 13 amino acids. The CDR3: CASTQGNGNTIYF. The CDR3 nucleotides read TGTGCCAGTACGCAGGGAAACGGAAACACCATATATTTT.

This chain connects TRBV2 to TRBJ1-2; tentative D call: TRBD1 (5 bases). V shed 3 bases and J shed 4 bases, with 15 bases lying between them. The CDR3 is 15 amino acids. Germline lookup yields CDR1 SNHLY and CDR2 FYNNEI. As DNA, the CDR3 is TGTGCCAGCAGTGACCCCAGGGAAATTGGCTATGGCTACACCTTC. Translation gives CASSDPREIGYGYTF.

The rearrangement uses TRBV5-1 and TRBJ2-5; possibly TRBD1 for D (6 bases). The J call is in doubt because the DNA end fits TRBJ2-7 better. The CDR3 is 14 residues long. Per germline, CDR1 SGHRS and CDR2 YFSETQ. Here the CDR3 reads CASSLLGGAYEQYF. CDR3 bases: TGCGCCAGCAGCTTGCTAGGGGGAGCCTACGAGCAGTACTTC.

The V and J genes are TRBV27 and TRBJ2-2, with D possibly matching TRBD1 (5 bases). This CDR3 has 13 amino acids. Germline CDR1 MNHEY, CDR2 SMNVEV (reference sequence). The V end lost 6 bases, the J end lost 2 bases, and 7 bases lay between the germline ends. The CDR3 is CASRTVNTGELFF. Written as DNA, the CDR3 is TGTGCCAGCAGGACAGTTAACACCGGGGAGCTGTTTTTT.

This clone was counted only a few times. This sequence joins TRBV27 and TRBJ2-7, with 10 bases that match TRBD1. The CDR3 length is 17 residues. Germline values: CDR1 MNHEY, CDR2 SMNVEV (reference sequence). Trimming cost V 0 bases and J 3 bases; bases outside gene matches: 8. CDR3 amino acids: CASSLSGGTGDVYEQYF. The CDR3 DNA reads TGTGCCAGCAGTTTATCGGGAGGGACAGGGGACGTCTACGAGCAGTACTTC.

The chain links TRBV4-1 to TRBJ1-1, with 8 bases identical to TRBD1. CDR3 length: 15 amino acids. Germline CDR1 MGHRA, CDR2 YSYEKL. Trimming took 4 bases from V and 1 from J; bases not matched to a gene: 5. Written as DNA, the CDR3 is TGCGCCAGCAGCCTAATGGGACAGGCGAACACTGAAGCTTTCTTT. It codes for CASSLMGQANTEAFF.

This chain links TRBV28 with TRBJ1-5; 11 bases are a match to TRBD1. The CDR3 covers 16 residues. CDR1 MDHEN and CDR2 SYDVKM come from the germline V gene. V trimming: 3 bases; J trimming: 4 bases; junction bases outside the gene matches: 5. The CDR3 DNA reads as TGTGCCAGCAGTTTTGGACAGGGGGCGCGGAATCAGCCCCAGCATTTT. Residues: CASSFGQGARNQPQHF.

J is TRBJ1-2 and V is TRBV27; D is unresolved. Trimming removed 2 bases at V and 4 bases at J, with 8 bases between. The germline V gene has CDR1 MNHEY and CDR2 SMNVEV (reference sequence). This CDR3 has 13 amino acids. The CDR3 here is CASSLTLGYGYTF. CDR3 nucleotide sequence: TGTGCCAGCAGTTTAACTCTCGGCTATGGCTACACCTTC.

This chain joins TRBV7-8 and TRBJ2-7; 9 bases are shared with TRBD1. CDR3 size: 12 residues. V lost 4 bases, J lost 5 bases, and 0 bases stayed unmatched. Germline V gene sequence: CDR1 SGHVS, CDR2 FQNEAQ. The CDR3 nucleotides read TGTGCCAGCAGCTGGACAGGGGACGAGCAGTACTTC. Protein product: CASSWTGDEQYF.

V gene TRBV9 combines with J gene TRBJ2-3, with 11 bases aligning to TRBD2. V was clipped by 0 bases and J by 6 bases; unmatched bases: 9. CDR3 length equals 17 residues. Germline V CDR1 and CDR2: SGDLS, YYNGEE. The chain's CDR3 is CASSVGGSGGAHDTQYF. As DNA, the CDR3 is TGTGCCAGCAGCGTAGGGGGTAGCGGGGGGGCCCATGATACGCAGTATTTT.

The gene calls are TRBV6-1 and TRBJ2-1; possibly TRBD2 for D (6 bases). The length of the CDR3 is 15 residues. Germline V gives CDR1 MNHNS, CDR2 SASEGT. V was shortened by 6 bases and J by 2 bases, with 14 bases between the two germline ends. The CDR3 sequence is CASSLTGEAYNEQFF. In DNA form, the CDR3 reads TGTGCCAGCAGCCTAACGGGGGAGGCCTACAATGAGCAGTTCTTC.

This chain joins TRBV6-5 and TRBJ1-2; 9 bases are shared with TRBD1. The CDR3 has 13 amino acids. With V trimmed by 6 bases and J by 6 bases, 5 bases remained unmatched. Looked up from germline, CDR1 is MNHEY and CDR2 is SVGAGI. CDR3 sequence: CASRNRDRDGYTF. CDR3 nucleotide sequence: TGTGCCAGCAGGAACCGGGACAGGGATGGCTACACCTTC.

This chain uses TRBV4-2 with TRBJ2-3, with D possibly being TRBD1 (5 bases). The V gene's germline CDR1 is LGHNA and CDR2 YNFKEQ. Trimming removed 0 bases from V and 4 bases from J, with 14 bases in between. CDR3 length: 16 residues. DNA for the CDR3: TGTGCCAGCAGCCAAGATCTACAGGCTTCACCAGATACGCAGTATTTT. Translating gives CASSQDLQASPDTQYF.

The CDR3 is CASSVDWEEHYEQYF. CDR3 DNA: TGTGCCAGCAGCGTAGATTGGGAGGAACACTACGAGCAGTACTTC. This sequence joins TRBV9 and TRBJ2-7, with D possibly being TRBD2 (6 bases). CDR1 SGDLS and CDR2 YYNGEE come from the germline V gene. The CDR3 sequence is 15 residues long. V gave up 0 bases and J gave up 3 bases, with 13 bases separating them.

This clone showed up just once. The chain employs TRBV27 and TRBJ1-1; 9 bases align to TRBD1. Per germline, CDR1 MNHEY and CDR2 SMNVEV (reference sequence). The J segment lost 3 bases and the V segment lost 10 bases, leaving 12 bases of the junction unmatched. This CDR3 comprises 15 residues. The chain's CDR3 is CATRNPRDRDTEAFF. CDR3 in DNA: TGTGCCACCCGAAATCCCCGGGACAGGGACACTGAAGCTTTCTTT.

J is TRBJ2-5 and V is TRBV19, with 7 bases aligning to TRBD2. V was clipped by 3 bases and J by 5 bases; unmatched bases: 6. CDR1 and CDR2 from the germline V gene are LNHDA and SQIVND (reference sequence). This CDR3 region has 14 residues. The CDR3 loop is CASSITSGIETQYF. The CDR3 bases are TGTGCCAGTAGTATTACCAGCGGGATCGAGACCCAGTACTTC. The full variable domain, completed using reference TRBV19 and TRBJ2-5, is DGGITQSPKYLFRKEGQNVTLSCEQNLNHDAMYWYRQDPGQGLRLIYYSQIVNDFQKGDIAEGYSVSREKKESFPLTVTSAQKNPTAFYLCASSITSGIETQYFGPGTRLLVL.